These T cell receptor beta chains were read from a single sample in a study of control samples from healthy donors and cancer patients. The repertoire was sequenced with immunoSEQ multiplex PCR; TCRdb's copy has only in-frame clones and lacks some. The table lists 13,000 or so clones, more than 75% of them singletons. Sequenced sample: formalin-fixed, paraffin-embedded tissue. Receptors were obtained from a male donor with melanoma. Each CDR3 is given with its conserved first and last residue. A D gene is named only where the DNA matches it firmly. The size of a clone is reported for some rows only, either as once, few or many, or as a class for expanded clones.

J gene,D gene,clone size,V gene,CDR3 protein,CDR3 DNA
TRBJ2-6,-,-,TRBV19,CASSRDASSGANVLTF,TGTGCCAGTAGTAGGGACGCTAGCTCTGGGGCCAACGTCCTGACTTTC
TRBJ1-5,-,-,TRBV7-8,CASSLWPILELSVNQPQHF,TGTGCCAGCAGCTTGTGGCCCATTTTAGAACTCAGTGTCAATCAGCCCCAGCATTTT
TRBJ2-1,-,-,TRBV6-5,CASSYEGSENEQFF,TGTGCCAGCAGTTACGAGGGGTCTGAGAATGAGCAGTTCTTC
TRBJ1-3,-,-,TRBV18,CASSPSSLRGYSGNTIYF,TGTGCCAGCTCACCAAGCAGCTTAAGAGGGTACTCTGGAAACACCATATATTTT
TRBJ1-2,-,-,TRBV2,CASSDSQGNYGYTF,TGTGCCAGCAGTGATTCCCAGGGAAACTATGGCTACACCTTC
TRBJ2-3,TRBD1,-,TRBV19,CASSSGQGVTDTQYF,TGTGCCAGTAGTTCGGGACAGGGGGTCACAGATACGCAGTATTTT
TRBJ1-2,TRBD1,-,TRBV5-6,CASSRDRLLANYGYTF,TGTGCCAGCAGCCGGGACAGACTTCTAGCTAACTATGGCTACACCTTC
TRBJ1-2,TRBD1,few,TRBV5-6,CASSFAYRGRTF,TGTGCCAGCAGCTTTGCCTACAGGGGGCGAACCTTC
TRBJ2-3,-,-,TRBV5-6,CASSRDNTDTQYF,TGTGCCAGCAGCCGGGACAACACAGATACGCAGTATTTT
TRBJ2-3,TRBD2,-,TRBV5-8,CASSLSSGTDPQYF,TGTGCCAGCAGCTTGTCTAGCGGAACCGATCCGCAGTATTTT
TRBJ1-3,-,-,TRBV19,CASSIANRNTIYF,TGTGCCAGTAGTATAGCCAACAGAAACACCATATATTTT
TRBJ2-3,TRBD2,-,TRBV10-3,CAISPGLATDTQYF,TGTGCCATCAGTCCGGGACTAGCAACAGATACGCAGTATTTT
TRBJ1-5,-,-,TRBV28,CASSITNQPQHF,TGTGCCAGCAGTATAACGAATCAGCCCCAGCATTTT
TRBJ2-7,TRBD2,-,TRBV7-8,CASSFPLLAGLGEQYF,TGTGCCAGCAGCTTCCCCTTACTAGCGGGATTGGGAGAGCAGTACTTC
TRBJ2-6,-,-,TRBV19,CASWGRSGANVLTF,TGTGCCTCCTGGGGAAGGTCTGGGGCCAACGTCCTGACTTTC
TRBJ1-2,TRBD1,-,TRBV2,CASSDGTGAGGYTF,TGTGCCAGCAGCGATGGGACAGGGGCGGGAGGCTACACCTTC
TRBJ2-2,TRBD1,-,TRBV27,CASSLWTGASNTGELFF,TGTGCCAGCAGTTTATGGACAGGGGCCTCGAACACCGGGGAGCTGTTTTTT
TRBJ1-1,-,-,TRBV4-3,CASSQGTTLRNTEAFF,TGCGCCAGCAGCCAAGGTACAACCCTTAGGAACACTGAAGCTTTCTTT
TRBJ2-1,TRBD2,-,TRBV7-6,CASSLGASGTSLGIFF,TGTGCCAGCAGCTTAGGGGCGAGTGGGACTAGCCTCGGCATCTTCTTC
TRBJ2-7,-,-,TRBV29-1,CSVEEATAVQYF,TGCAGCGTTGAAGAAGCAACGGCCGTGCAGTACTTC
TRBJ1-5,-,-,TRBV19,CASTPLDRGVYSNQPQHF,TGTGCCAGTACCCCGTTAGATCGGGGGGTGTATAGCAATCAGCCCCAGCATTTT
TRBJ1-3,-,few,TRBV18,CASSPGGGGNTIYF,TGTGCCAGCTCCCCCGGTGGGGGCGGAAACACCATATATTTT
TRBJ2-5,-,-,TRBV5-4,CASSLIPVETQYF,TGTGCCAGCAGCTTAATCCCTGTCGAGACCCAGTACTTC
TRBJ1-5,-,-,TRBV11-2,CASSLQDSRNQPQHF,TGTGCCAGCAGCTTACAAGACAGCCGGAATCAGCCCCAGCATTTT
TRBJ2-1,TRBD2,-,TRBV7-7,CASSLGREGYNEQFF,TGTGCTAGCAGCTTAGGGCGGGAGGGCTACAATGAGCAGTTCTTC
TRBJ1-2,TRBD1,once,TRBV5-6,CASNPGQETYGYTF,TGTGCCAGCAACCCGGGACAGGAGACCTATGGCTACACCTTC
TRBJ2-4,-,-,TRBV9,CATYVENIQYF,TGTGCAACATATGTGGAAAACATTCAGTACTTC
TRBJ1-2,-,-,TRBV19,CASSIGGSRYGYTF,TGTGCCAGTAGTATTGGAGGGAGTCGTTATGGCTACACCTTC
TRBJ1-2,TRBD1,-,TRBV9,CASSVAQGGLWGYTF,TGTGCCAGCAGCGTAGCACAGGGGGGACTGTGGGGCTACACCTTC
TRBJ2-3,-,-,TRBV6-5,CASSLGNLADTQYF,TGTGCCAGCAGCTTAGGGAACCTGGCAGATACGCAGTATTTT
TRBJ1-6,-,-,TRBV6-5,CASSYGNSPLHF,TGTGCCAGCAGTTACGGTAATTCACCCCTCCACTTT
TRBJ2-7,-,few,TRBV12-5,CASGLGGVYEQYF,TGTGCTAGTGGTTTGGGGGGGGTCTACGAGCAGTACTTC
TRBJ2-3,TRBD2,once,TRBV4-3,CASSQKPGGLGTDTQYF,TGCGCCAGCAGCCAGAAACCCGGGGGACTAGGGACAGATACGCAGTATTTT
TRBJ2-1,-,-,TRBV30,CAWSYGNEQFF,TGTGCCTGGAGTTATGGTAATGAGCAGTTCTTC
TRBJ2-1,-,once,TRBV11-2,CASRQGRGEQFF,TGTGCCAGCAGACAAGGAAGGGGTGAGCAGTTCTTC
TRBJ1-1,-,-,TRBV2,CASGWGGGIMNTEAFF,TGTGCCAGCGGGTGGGGTGGCGGGATTATGAACACTGAAGCTTTCTTT
TRBJ2-1,-,once,TRBV6-1,CASSEIRKTNNEQFF,TGTGCCAGCAGTGAAATACGGAAAACTAACAATGAGCAGTTCTTC
TRBJ2-4,-,-,TRBV4-1,CASSQVGAREIKNIQYF,TGCGCCAGCAGCCAAGTTGGTGCTAGGGAAATCAAAAACATTCAGTACTTC
TRBJ2-3,-,-,TRBV4-2,CASSQGQGYTDTQYF,TGTGCCAGCAGCCAAGGTCAAGGATATACAGATACGCAGTATTTT
TRBJ2-2,-,-,TRBV5-3,CARSHPSWTGELFF,TGTGCCAGAAGCCATCCAAGCTGGACCGGGGAGCTGTTTTTT
TRBJ2-1,-,-,TRBV3-1/TRBV3-2,CASSQGGPGINEQFF,TGTGCCAGCAGCCAAGGGGGACCCGGTATCAATGAGCAGTTCTTC
TRBJ2-7,TRBD1,-,TRBV6-2/TRBV6-3,CASSLIGTGGYEQYF,TGTGCCAGCAGTTTAATCGGGACAGGCGGCTACGAGCAGTACTTC
TRBJ1-2,TRBD1,-,TRBV5-1,CASSKDRGQFGYTF,TGCGCCAGCAGCAAGGACAGGGGGCAGTTTGGCTACACCTTC
TRBJ1-1,-,-,TRBV18,CASSPRWTANTEAFF,TGTGCCAGCTCACCACGTTGGACCGCGAACACTGAAGCTTTCTTT
TRBJ1-6,-,-,TRBV19,CANPSNRVGQNSPLHF,TGTGCCAACCCATCAAACAGGGTCGGCCAGAATTCACCCCTCCACTTT
TRBJ1-1,-,-,TRBV30,CAWIEGNTEAFF,TGTGCCTGGATTGAGGGAAACACTGAAGCTTTCTTT
TRBJ2-1,-,few,TRBV27,CASSLRSGGLNNEQFF,TGTGCCAGCAGTTTACGGAGCGGAGGTCTTAACAATGAGCAGTTCTTC
TRBJ1-2,-,few,TRBV3-1/TRBV3-2,CASSFGQNYGYTF,TGTGCCAGCAGCTTTGGACAGAACTATGGCTACACCTTC
TRBJ2-5,-,-,TRBV28,CASSPKWGFQETQYF,TGTGCCAGCAGCCCAAAGTGGGGGTTCCAAGAGACCCAGTACTTC
TRBJ2-3,-,-,TRBV6-5,CASRARPSTDTQYF,TGTGCCAGCAGAGCAAGGCCAAGCACAGATACGCAGTATTTT
TRBJ1-1,-,once,TRBV7-2,CASSFLGQNTEAFF,TGTGCCAGCAGCTTTTTGGGGCAGAACACTGAAGCTTTCTTT